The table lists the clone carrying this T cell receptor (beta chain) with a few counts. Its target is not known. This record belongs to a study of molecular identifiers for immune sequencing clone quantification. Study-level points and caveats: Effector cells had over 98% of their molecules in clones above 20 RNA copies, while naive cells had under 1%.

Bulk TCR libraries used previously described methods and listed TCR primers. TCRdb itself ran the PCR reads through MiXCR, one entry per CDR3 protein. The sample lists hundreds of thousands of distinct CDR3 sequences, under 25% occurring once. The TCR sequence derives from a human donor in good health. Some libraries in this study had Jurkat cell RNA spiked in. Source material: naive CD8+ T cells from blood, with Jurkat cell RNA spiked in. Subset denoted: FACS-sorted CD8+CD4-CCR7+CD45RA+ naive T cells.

CDR3 DNA sequence: TGTGCCTGGAATACCGGATCGAACGGGGAGCAGTACTTC. Its protein is CAWNTGSNGEQYF. This sequence joins TRBV30 and TRBJ2-7; D call uncertain. The V and J ends lost 4 bases and 7 bases respectively, with 17 bases between them. This CDR3 contains 13 residues. Per the germline V gene, CDR1 is GTSNPN and CDR2 is SVGIG (reference sequence).